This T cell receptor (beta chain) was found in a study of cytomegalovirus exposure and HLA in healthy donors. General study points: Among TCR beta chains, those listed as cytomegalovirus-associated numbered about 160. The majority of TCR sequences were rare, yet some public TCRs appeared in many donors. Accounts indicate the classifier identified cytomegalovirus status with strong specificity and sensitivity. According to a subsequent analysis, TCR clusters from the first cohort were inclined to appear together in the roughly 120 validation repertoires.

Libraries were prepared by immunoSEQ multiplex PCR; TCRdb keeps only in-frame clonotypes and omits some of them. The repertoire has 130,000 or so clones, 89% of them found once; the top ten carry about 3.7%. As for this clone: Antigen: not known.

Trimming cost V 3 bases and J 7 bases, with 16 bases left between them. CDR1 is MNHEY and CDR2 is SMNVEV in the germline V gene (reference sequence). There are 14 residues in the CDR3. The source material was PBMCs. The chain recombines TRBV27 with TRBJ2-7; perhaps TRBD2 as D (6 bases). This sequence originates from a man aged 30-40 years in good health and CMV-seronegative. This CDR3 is CASSLDWVGGEQYF. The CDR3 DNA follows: TGTGCCAGCAGTTTGGATTGGGTGGGAGGTGAGCAGTACTTC.